These 24 T cell receptor beta chains were sequenced from one sample in a study of T cell changes during pregnancy in multiple sclerosis. Produced via immunoSEQ multiplex PCR; TCRdb's table is partial and in-frame only. The sample lists 84,000 or so clones, about 94% seen once, with 2% to 3% in the top ten. The sequencing used peripheral blood, collected in the third trimester of pregnancy. All receptors derive from a female donor with multiple sclerosis, enrolled in a pregnancy study.

The CDR3 protein is CASSLRQGTVDYGYTF. In DNA, the CDR3 is TGTGCCAGCAGCTTAAGACAGGGGACAGTCGACTATGGCTACACCTTC. The V gene is TRBV7-2, the J gene TRBJ1-2, with 8 bases that match TRBD1. There are 16 residues in the CDR3. Germline V CDR1 and CDR2: SGHTA, FQGNSA. The junction had 8 bases not matched to a gene; V was cut back by 2 bases and J by 3 bases.

This clone was detected only once. The gene calls are TRBV6-1 and TRBJ2-3, with 7 nucleotides matching TRBD2. Germline V gives CDR1 MNHNS, CDR2 SASEGT. CDR3 length: 15 residues. With V trimmed by 10 bases and J by 6 bases, 16 bases remained unmatched. In nucleotides, the CDR3 is TGTGCCACCGCGACTAGCCGACTCCCCGTGGATACGCAGTATTTT. It translates to CATATSRLPVDTQYF.

The rearrangement links TRBV11-2 to TRBJ2-7, with 11 bases aligning to TRBD1. CDR1 and CDR2 (germline): SGHAT, FQNNGV. The CDR3 consists of 14 residues. V was pared by 6 bases and J by 5 bases, with 6 bases of the junction left unmatched. CDR3 in amino acids: CASSFGTGGHEQYF. The DNA of the CDR3 is TGTGCCAGCAGTTTCGGGACAGGGGGGCACGAGCAGTACTTC.

The chain recombines TRBV11-2 with TRBJ2-2; 10 nucleotides agree with TRBD2. Germline V gene data show CDR1 as SGHAT and CDR2 as FQNNGV. Losses at the gene ends were 6 bases for V and 8 bases for J; bases not matched to a gene: 9. This CDR3 comprises 15 residues. The CDR3 DNA reads TGTGCCAGCAGTCCACTCAGCGGGGGGGAAGGGGAGCTGTTTTTT. This sequence encodes CASSPLSGGEGELFF.

V and J are TRBV21-1 and TRBJ2-2; TRBD2 is the table's D call and was not checked against the DNA. TRBV21-1 is noted as a pseudogene. The CDR3 contains 20 residues. CDR3 sequence reads: CASSKVYRETGTSVTGELFF. CDR3 nucleotides: TGTGCCAGCAGCAAAGTATACCGGGAAACCGGGACTTCCGTCACCGGGGAGCTGTTTTTT.

This chain links TRBV5-3 with TRBJ2-3; possible D gene TRBD2, 6 bases. TRBV5-3 is known as an ORF, though its function is uncertain. With 3 bases removed from V and 2 bases from J, the gap between germline ends came to 13 bases. CDR3 length equals 15 residues. CDR3 sequence reads: CARSWRVGHTDTQYF. The DNA of the CDR3 is TGTGCCAGAAGCTGGAGGGTGGGGCACACAGATACGCAGTATTTT.

The chain links TRBV7-2 to TRBJ2-1; 9 bases line up with TRBD2. With V trimmed by 5 bases and J by 7 bases, 9 bases remained unmatched. The V gene's germline CDR1 is SGHTA and CDR2 FQGNSA. The CDR3 is 15 residues long. The CDR3 coding sequence is TGTGCCAGCAGCCGACCAGGACTAGCGTGGAATGAGCAGTTCTTC. Amino acids: CASSRPGLAWNEQFF.

The rearrangement uses TRBV2 and TRBJ2-3, with a tentative D call TRBD2 (6 bases). Germline V lookup: CDR1 SNHLY, CDR2 FYNNEI. The CDR3 contains 15 residues. V lost 8 bases, J lost 4 bases, and 19 bases lay in between. The CDR3 coding sequence is TGTGCCAGCCGCCCCCGAGGGCGGGGAGCAGATACGCAGTATTTT. It translates to CASRPRGRGADTQYF.

The chain combines TRBV11-2 with TRBJ2-5, with TRBD1 as a possible D gene (5 bases). V dropped 1 base and J dropped 5 bases, with 8 bases sitting between them. There are 13 residues in the CDR3. Germline V gives CDR1 SGHAT, CDR2 FQNNGV. The DNA of the CDR3 is TGTGCCAGCAGCTTAGTGGGGCAGGAGACCCAGTACTTC. Amino acid sequence: CASSLVGQETQYF.

The chain links TRBV6-6 to TRBJ1-4, with 9 bases fitting TRBD1. The CDR3 has 13 residues. In germline, CDR1 is MNHNY, CDR2 SVGAGI (reference sequence). Germline trimming cut 6 bases from V and 7 bases from J; bases unmatched to any gene: 3. In DNA, the CDR3 is TGTGCCAGCAGCACAGGGGGCGGTGAAAAACTGTTTTTT. Its translation: CASSTGGGEKLFF.

The rearrangement joins TRBV19 to TRBJ2-7, with TRBD1 matching over 9 bases. With V trimmed by 3 bases and J by 4 bases, 7 bases remained unmatched. This CDR3 has 15 residues. CDR1 LNHDA and CDR2 SQIVND come from the germline V gene (reference sequence). The CDR3 reads CASSIKGQGKYEQYF. CDR3 DNA: TGTGCCAGTAGTATTAAGGGACAGGGTAAATACGAGCAGTACTTC.

J is TRBJ1-4 and V is TRBV6-5, with 9 nucleotides matching TRBD1. V was clipped by 2 bases and J by 8 bases; unmatched bases: 3. CDR3 length: 14 residues. Germline loops: CDR1 MNHEY, CDR2 SVGAGI. CDR3 bases: TGTGCCAGCAGTTACAACAGGGGGCTAGAAAAACTGTTTTTT. Residues: CASSYNRGLEKLFF.

This chain joins TRBV13 and TRBJ2-7; 8 bases map to TRBD2. V gave up 4 bases and J gave up 4 bases; unmatched junction bases: 9. In germline, CDR1 is PRHDT, CDR2 FYEKMQ (reference sequence). This CDR3 is 15 amino acids long. DNA for the CDR3: TGTGCCAGCAGCTCGGGAGGGTCCGGGAGATACGAGCAGTACTTC. It encodes CASSSGGSGRYEQYF.

The chain recombines TRBV7-2 with TRBJ1-2; D perhaps matches TRBD1 (6 bases). The CDR3 has 15 amino acids. The germline V gene has CDR1 SGHTA and CDR2 FQGNSA. Trimming cost V 2 bases and J 4 bases, with 14 bases left between them. This CDR3 reads CASSLLGQGTYGYTF. The CDR3 coding sequence is TGTGCCAGCAGCTTATTGGGTCAGGGGACCTATGGCTACACCTTC.

The V gene is TRBV7-9, the J gene TRBJ1-1, with D possibly matching TRBD1 (6 bases). Germline V gives CDR1 SEHNR, CDR2 FQNEAQ (reference sequence). V was cut by 3 bases and J by 5 bases, with 13 bases left in between. CDR3 length equals 14 residues. The CDR3 DNA reads as TGTGCCAGCAGCTTGAGGGAGGGGGGAACTGAAGCTTTCTTT. It encodes CASSLREGGTEAFF.

The J gene is TRBJ1-2, the V gene TRBV18; unclear D gene. The CDR3 loop spans 13 amino acids. Trimming shortened V by 8 bases and J by 0 bases, and 10 bases separated the two germline ends. CDR1 and CDR2 (germline): KGHSH, LQKENI. Here the CDR3 reads CASTREANYGYTF. The CDR3, as DNA: TGTGCCAGCACCCGCGAGGCTAACTATGGCTACACCTTC.

The CDR3 loop reads CASSLSGRLKKQFF. The CDR3 coding sequence is TGTGCCAGCAGCTTGTCGGGTCGACTTAAGAAGCAGTTCTTC. V and J are TRBV5-4 and TRBJ2-1; no firm D call. Looked up from germline, CDR1 is SGHNT and CDR2 is YYREEE (reference sequence). V lost 1 base, J lost 11 bases, and 16 bases lay in between. CDR3 size: 14 residues.

This chain links TRBV19 with TRBJ2-7; perhaps TRBD2 as D (6 bases). The length of the CDR3 is 11 residues. Germline V lookup: CDR1 LNHDA, CDR2 SQIVND (reference sequence). The V gene lost 7 bases and the J gene lost 6 bases, with 10 bases spanning the gap. The CDR3 DNA reads TGTGCCAGTACTGGAGGGGTCGAGCAGTACTTC. Protein sequence: CASTGGVEQYF. Based on the CDR3 plus reference TRBV19 and TRBJ2-7, the full variable domain is DGGITQSPKYLFRKEGQNVTLSCEQNLNHDAMYWYRQDPGQGLRLIYYSQIVNDFQKGDIAEGYSVSREKKESFPLTVTSAQKNPTAFYLCASTGGVEQYFGPGTRLTVT.

As to this clone: The germline gene is not matched at one end of the junction; a read error may be the cause. The rearrangement joins TRBV7-7 to TRBJ2-1; a possible D gene is TRBD2 (6 bases). The CDR3 contains 13 residues. Germline V CDR1 and CDR2: SSHAT, FNYEAQ (reference sequence). The CDR3 DNA reads as TGTGCTAGCAGCCGGGGACTCTACAATGAGCAGTTCTTC. This codes for CASSRGLYNEQFF.

V gene TRBV6-5 combines with J gene TRBJ1-6, with TRBD1 identical over 7 bases. V gave up 6 bases and J gave up 5 bases; unmatched junction bases: 7. CDR3 size: 15 residues. Per germline, CDR1 MNHEY and CDR2 SVGAGI. The CDR3 DNA reads TGTGCCAGCAGAACAGGGGCTAAAGATAATTCACCCCTCCACTTT. This codes for CASRTGAKDNSPLHF.

The rearrangement links TRBV7-8 to TRBJ1-1; a possible D gene is TRBD1 (5 bases). V lost 0 bases and J lost 4, with 9 bases in between. Looked up from germline, CDR1 is SGHVS and CDR2 is FQNEAQ. The CDR3 runs 14 residues. The CDR3 here is CASSLAGGTTEAFF. The CDR3 nucleotides are TGTGCCAGCAGCTTAGCTGGGGGGACCACTGAAGCTTTCTTT.

The rearrangement uses TRBV10-1 and TRBJ2-2; TRBD2 agrees at 7 bases. The trim removed 4 bases at V and 6 bases at J, leaving 8 bases unmatched. CDR3 length: 15 amino acids. Germline assignment: CDR1 WNHNN and CDR2 SYGVQD (reference sequence). The CDR3 DNA is TGCGCCAGCAGTGCCAGGCGGGGGAGGGCCGGGGAGCTGTTTTTT. This gives the protein CASSARRGRAGELFF.

This rearrangement joins TRBV27 to TRBJ2-1; 14 positions match TRBD2. Trimming removed 6 bases from V and 4 bases from J; junction bases left unmatched: 5. The CDR3 is made up of 16 amino acids. Germline V CDR1 and CDR2: MNHEY, SMNVEV (reference sequence). CDR3 DNA sequence: TGTGCCAGCAGGGGGACTAGCGGGGGCAATTACAATGAGCAGTTCTTC. Translating gives CASRGTSGGNYNEQFF.

This chain uses TRBV28 with TRBJ1-2; D unclear. The CDR3 length is 13 residues. Trimming shortened V by 3 bases and J by 4 bases, and 9 bases separated the two germline ends. Germline V gene data show CDR1 as MDHEN and CDR2 as SYDVKM. The CDR3 sequence is CASSFFGGYGYTF. The CDR3 DNA follows: TGTGCCAGCAGTTTTTTCGGCGGCTATGGCTACACCTTC.